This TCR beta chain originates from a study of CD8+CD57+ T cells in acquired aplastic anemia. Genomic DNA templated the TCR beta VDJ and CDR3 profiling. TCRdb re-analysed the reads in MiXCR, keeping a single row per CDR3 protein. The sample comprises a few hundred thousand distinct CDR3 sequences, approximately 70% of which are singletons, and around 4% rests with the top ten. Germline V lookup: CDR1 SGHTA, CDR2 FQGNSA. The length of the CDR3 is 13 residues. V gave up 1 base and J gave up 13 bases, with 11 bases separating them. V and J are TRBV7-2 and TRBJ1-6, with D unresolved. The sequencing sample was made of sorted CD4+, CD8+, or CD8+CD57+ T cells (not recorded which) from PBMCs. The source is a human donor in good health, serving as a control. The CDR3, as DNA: TGTGCCAGCAGCTTAGACTTCGATCCGCCCCTCCACTTT. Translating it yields CASSLDFDPPLHF.